This TCR beta chain appears in the sequencing data of a study of T cell repertoires in cytomegalovirus infection. Study-wide context: Recently described HLA-C-restricted plus well-studied HLA-B-restricted CMV epitopes were used. Evidence of both CMV infection and a matching HLA type came from public TCR beta signatures. Points from the study as a whole: Clonotype analysis showed dominance of the ex vivo response by HLA-C-restricted CMV-specific TCR beta clonotypes. Accumulated public TCR beta family frequency recognized individuals carrying CMV together with the relevant HLA.

TCRdb itself ran the reads through MiXCR, one entry per CDR3 protein. The table has roughly 730,000 distinct CDR3 sequences, roughly a third seen once. This clonotype was counted many times. Its target is unknown. The CDR3 spans 15 residues. Trimming removed 3 bases from V and 2 bases from J, with 8 bases in between. Germline values: CDR1 SGHTA, CDR2 FQGNSA. The J gene is TRBJ2-6, the V gene TRBV7-2; D gene ambiguous. Sequencing used cultured PBMCs, obtained from culture after CMV antigen stimulation. The sequence was obtained from a human donor in good health (CMV status not recorded). Some clones in this sample may be carry-over from other donors' samples. The CDR3 nucleotides are TGTGCCAGCAGCTTCGGTGGGACTGGGGCCAACGTCCTGACTTTC. It yields the protein CASSFGGTGANVLTF.